The sequence of this T cell receptor beta chain was determined in a study of cytomegalovirus exposure and HLA in healthy donors (TCRdb year 2017). About the study as a whole: According to an earlier analysis of a few hundred of the donors, roughly 180 million T cells yielded 117 million unique TCR beta sequences and more than 250 Gb of sequence data. The study was designed to test whether signatures of past pathogen exposure could be identified by cataloging public T cell receptors. An early release covering roughly 600 HLA-typed donors comprised 300 to 350 gigabases of sequencing data and 85 million to 100 million unique TCR sequences. The later analysis used no new phenotypic data to find candidate immune exposures, relying instead on TCR beta sequences and their occurrence across donors. Across under 500 genotyped donors of the cohort, an average of about 240,000 unique TCR beta nucleotide sequences per donor were sequenced, and roughly 20% of those sequences were non-productive. To study patterns of TCR occurrence, a later analysis re-analyzed previously published TCR beta repertoires from 666 donors and added high-resolution HLA genotyping. The number of typed donors differed by locus: about 629-630 for A, B, C, DRB1 and DQB1; some 500 for DQA1; approximately 600 for DPA1; and 400 to 480 for DPB1. An earlier analysis of a few hundred of the donors applied high-throughput TCR beta sequencing to assess whether each TCR beta V gene segment acted as functional or pseudogenic. In addition to the first cohort of approximately 670 subjects, a separate validation cohort of 120 different subjects was used. Donor age, sex, ethnicity and CMV serostatus were compiled together with the repertoire data. Roughly 5 DR-DQ haplotypes were treated as single units for association and clustering because of strong linkage in the cohort. To predict cytomegalovirus infection status, the study combined high-throughput TCR immunosequencing, statistical association of individual TCRs with disease status, and machine learning. Every discovery cohort repertoire had been produced on one sequencing platform. A later genetic analysis used genome-wide SNP genotypes for about three fifths of the 666 donors, treating that subset as a discovery cohort. Class I and class II HLA loci were covered by the typing at four-digit resolution. The study profiled the T cell repertoires of about 640 subjects by immunosequencing and related them to cytomegalovirus serostatus. Of the roughly 400 genotyped donors, more than 75% were placed in the genetic ancestry cluster associated with self-reported Caucasian donors.

With respect to this clone: The antigen this receptor binds is unknown. There are no base qualities to consult, and no much larger clone falls within one base.

The CDR3 runs 16 amino acids, cysteine and phenylalanine included. Only the CDR3 DNA stays, 48 bases, in frame from base 1. Between the V and J ends, shortened by 2 bases and 0 bases respectively, the junction contains 11 bases. Per the germline V gene (reference sequence), MNHNY is the CDR1 and SVGAGI is the CDR2. The library was obtained by the immunoSEQ multiplex PCR assay. A mixture of 60 forward primers for TCR Vbeta segments and 13 reverse primers for TCR Jbeta segments was used in the multiplex PCR. Amplification of the CDR3 region of rearranged TCR beta genes was performed with a multiplex PCR assay on genomic DNA. On the Illumina HiSeq System, the amplified TCR beta libraries were sequenced as 87-base-pair reads. Regarding the original processing steps: Across the roughly 600 repertoires, a later analysis counted 78 million or so unique TCR beta chains, roughly 11 million of which were shared by at least two donors. To remove PCR and sequencing errors, raw reads were error-corrected and collapsed into unique sequences using a nearest-neighbor algorithm that merged closely related sequences. To assign V, D and J gene segments, CDR3 sequences were aligned to IMGT reference sequences. For a sequence to be retained, a match of at least six nucleotides was required to both a V gene segment and a J gene segment. A rearrangement was called productive if the CDR3 had no stop codons and remained in frame with V and J, and every other rearrangement was called non-productive. Following IMGT convention, CDR3 was defined as the stretch from the second conserved V-encoded cysteine to the conserved J-encoded phenylalanine. The earlier analysis of about 500 of the donors excluded sequences that lacked an unambiguous match to a single V gene segment. In an earlier analysis of several hundred of the donors, V segments were called functional above 56.7% productive rearrangements and were called segregating when the between-donor standard deviation exceeded 5%. A statistical classification framework was built to diagnose cytomegalovirus status from the catalog of TCR beta chain sequences. In a later analysis, V and J genes were assigned by comparing TCR nucleotide sequences against IMGT/GENE-DB human TR gene sequences. Using the TCRdist pipeline, a later analysis assigned CDR3 sequences along with most-parsimonious VDJ recombination scenarios. In a later analysis, each TCR beta chain was defined by its CDR3 amino acid sequence together with its V-gene family, and reads without a unique V-gene family were excluded. To address suspected cross-contamination and a sequencing artifact, a later analysis removed around 600 highly shared, low-generation-probability nucleotide sequences. In a later analysis, a clonal expansion index was calculated for each public chain from normalized within-repertoire ranks of inferred template counts. In a later analysis, generation probabilities were computed with a VDJ recombination model fitted to out-of-frame rearrangements, and the resulting probabilities were checked against IGoR. A later analysis scored TCR-TCR, TCR-HLA and TCR-CMV co-occurrence with hypergeometric tests, applying a repertoire-size bias correction to TCR pairs. In a later analysis, false discovery rates were estimated by permuting HLA or CMV assignments 20 times. In a later analysis, co-occurring TCRs were grouped with DBSCAN, and TCRdist sequence similarity was added when clustering was performed within HLA-allele-positive subsets. Repertoires with fewer than 30,000 or more than 120,000 public chains, plus five repertoires with anomalous nucleotide sharing, were excluded from co-occurrence clustering. Entries here come from immuneACCESS through TCRdb and include only in-frame sequences with V and J called. Some clones fail to appear in such tables; in the studies checked, an unresolved V gene covers under half of the shortfall, and the cause of the remainder is unknown. V and J calls and clone size are given by that table; D and trimming were obtained from the DNA. For this sample there are under 250,000 clones; 70% to 90% appear just once. 0.2% to 0.25% of the sample is taken by the ten largest.

The full study reports these points: For the cohort, immune exposure information was limited to CMV serostatus. At a false discovery rate of 0.05, a later analysis linked under 20,000 TCR beta sequences to specific HLA alleles. Several of the top co-occurrence clusters appeared to be linked to parvovirus B19, influenza, CMV and Epstein-Barr virus, according to a later analysis. According to a later genetic analysis, donors in an Asian-associated ancestry cluster had fewer N-insertions in productive TCRs than the approximately 690-donor mean. Fewer than 20 rarely observed V segments, including chromosome 9 orphons, were excluded from the earlier analysis of approximately 500 of the donors because counts were too low. An earlier analysis of around 540 of the donors showed that most TCR beta V segments appeared in productive rearrangements either about 87% or about 30% of the time, which broadly matched IMGT annotations. In a later genetic analysis, a missense DCLRE1C variant was associated with V-gene and J-gene trimming of TCR beta chains, and the association was replicated in an independent cohort. The sequencing pipeline was judged likely to have produced a cluster of highly shared sequence variants as a technical artifact. Most TCR sequences were observed very rarely across donors, whereas some public TCRs were present in many individuals. Correlated functional status among segregating V segments might reflect linkage disequilibrium, but an unknown experimental factor could not be ruled out. Because HLA typing was unavailable for some donors at each locus, only the typed subset was used in association tests. A later analysis found that TCR association rates varied across HLA loci, with DRB1 alleles showing the most associated TCRs and HLA-C alleles the fewest. According to the authors, the approach could potentially be generalized to other disease states and immunological phenotypes. In a later analysis, most CMV-associated TCR beta chains were found to appear HLA-restricted, with HLA associations seemingly driven largely by CMV exposure. Compared with equally common non-associated chains, HLA-associated TCR beta chains in a later analysis were more clonally expanded and had lower generation probabilities. In vitro tests confirmed that a few of the cytomegalovirus-associated TCR beta chains recognize cytomegalovirus antigens. When HLA alleles, especially DR and DQ, strongly co-occurred, attributing TCR associations to individual alleles was difficult. Only TCR beta chains were sequenced in this cohort, and the absence of alpha or paired-chain data limited detectable features. In both the original and validation cohorts, the classifier was reported to diagnose cytomegalovirus status with high specificity and sensitivity. Presence/absence analyses assumed roughly uniform sequencing depth across donors, an assumption that may not hold. Some IMGT-functional V segments, including TRBV6-2 and TRBV6-3, could not be told apart with the 87-base-pair reads, so those segments were excluded. The study gave a list of around 170 TCR beta chains associated with cytomegalovirus. A further reported finding was that TCR beta sequences accurately predicted the HLA-A and HLA-B alleles for most subjects in the first cohort.

The cohort was made up of 650 to 700 healthy bone marrow donors. At the time of sampling, all cohort members were nominally healthy, though unrecorded immune exposures were likely present. The donor was CMV seronegative and belonged to the group of 350 to 400 seronegative cohort members. A peripheral blood sample was collected from each donor, and TCR beta sequencing was performed on peripheral blood mononuclear cells. Genomic DNA extraction from the blood cell samples was performed with the Qiagen DNeasy Blood Extraction Kit. The chain couples TRBV6-6 to TRBJ1-5, with TRBD1 tentatively as D gene (6 bases match). The specimen sequenced was PBMCs. The source is a girl under 10 years old in good health and CMV-seronegative. The CDR3 protein sequence reads: CASSYGQIDSNQPQHF. The bases read TGTGCCAGCAGTTACGGACAGATCGATAGCAATCAGCCCCAGCATTTT.